This T cell receptor (beta chain) was identified in a study of breast tumors, draining lymph nodes, adjacent tissues. Samples came from axillary lymph nodes draining the breast cancer. This CDR3 has 14 amino acids. The germline V gene encodes CDR1 DFQATT and CDR2 SNEGSKA (reference sequence). A few counts support this clonotype. This may come from a read error, since a much larger clone is one base off. TCRdb analysed the multiplex PCR reads with MiXCR anew, one entry per CDR3 protein. Of fewer than 200,000 distinct CDR3 sequences listed, approximately 30% are singletons. This receptor was taken from a female donor with breast cancer. Some clones in this sample may be carry-over from other donors' samples. The chain employs TRBV20-1 and TRBJ1-2; D is uncertain. Sequenced sample: axillary lymph node tissue. This CDR3 reads CSVRDVRVNYGYTF. The CDR3 DNA reads TGCAGTGTTAGAGATGTTAGGGTTAACTATGGCTACACCTTC.